The T cell receptor beta chain under discussion was sequenced for a study of PD-L1 blockade in urothelial cancer. The time point here: pretreatment peripheral blood. Method: immunoSEQ multiplex PCR; TCRdb's copy keeps in-frame clones and lacks some. This table holds around 100,000 clones, 80% to 90% found once. Germline CDR1 is SGDLS and CDR2 is YYNGEE. V was cut by 4 bases and J by 0 bases, with 15 bases left in between. This CDR3 is 16 amino acids long. Source: PBMCs, taken around atezolizumab (anti-PD-L1) treatment. The chain couples TRBV9 to TRBJ2-3; D unresolved. The sequence was obtained from a man aged 55 to 70 with urothelial cancer. The CDR3: CASSPARGTSTDTQYF. The DNA for the CDR3 is TGTGCCAGCAGCCCCGCACGAGGTACTAGCACAGATACGCAGTATTTT.